The sample holds a few counts of the clone carrying this TCR beta chain. Its specificity is unknown. The germline gives CDR1 SGDLS, CDR2 YYNGEE. V shed 1 base, J shed 5 bases, and the junction held 9 bases outside the gene matches. CDR3 size: 16 residues. TCRdb redid the calling of the 5' RACE reads with MiXCR, one entry per CDR3 protein. This sample has about 260,000 distinct CDR3 sequences, with about 5.2% found just once. These data are taken from a study of T cells after yellow fever vaccination. In the study overall: Any fraction with a low cell number was prepared using SMART-Seq v4 Ultra Low Input. Whole-study results and caveats: Post-booster repertoires again held most primary-vaccination clones (just under 97% CD4, around 90% CD8). Some clonotypes were seen in both the CD4 and the CD8 compartments. These made up a small share and likely arose from convergent recombination. FACS-sorted repertoires might harbor abundant contaminating clonotypes from the bulk population.

The J gene is TRBJ2-1, the V gene TRBV9; 7 nucleotides match TRBD2. The source was CD4+ T cells sorted from PBMCs, collected on the day of the yellow fever booster vaccination. The TCR was taken from a man younger than 35 who received the YFV17D yellow fever vaccine. CDR3 in amino acids: CASSVSAWGGNNEQFF. In nucleotides, the CDR3 is TGTGCCAGCAGCGTATCGGCGTGGGGGGGGAACAATGAGCAGTTCTTC.